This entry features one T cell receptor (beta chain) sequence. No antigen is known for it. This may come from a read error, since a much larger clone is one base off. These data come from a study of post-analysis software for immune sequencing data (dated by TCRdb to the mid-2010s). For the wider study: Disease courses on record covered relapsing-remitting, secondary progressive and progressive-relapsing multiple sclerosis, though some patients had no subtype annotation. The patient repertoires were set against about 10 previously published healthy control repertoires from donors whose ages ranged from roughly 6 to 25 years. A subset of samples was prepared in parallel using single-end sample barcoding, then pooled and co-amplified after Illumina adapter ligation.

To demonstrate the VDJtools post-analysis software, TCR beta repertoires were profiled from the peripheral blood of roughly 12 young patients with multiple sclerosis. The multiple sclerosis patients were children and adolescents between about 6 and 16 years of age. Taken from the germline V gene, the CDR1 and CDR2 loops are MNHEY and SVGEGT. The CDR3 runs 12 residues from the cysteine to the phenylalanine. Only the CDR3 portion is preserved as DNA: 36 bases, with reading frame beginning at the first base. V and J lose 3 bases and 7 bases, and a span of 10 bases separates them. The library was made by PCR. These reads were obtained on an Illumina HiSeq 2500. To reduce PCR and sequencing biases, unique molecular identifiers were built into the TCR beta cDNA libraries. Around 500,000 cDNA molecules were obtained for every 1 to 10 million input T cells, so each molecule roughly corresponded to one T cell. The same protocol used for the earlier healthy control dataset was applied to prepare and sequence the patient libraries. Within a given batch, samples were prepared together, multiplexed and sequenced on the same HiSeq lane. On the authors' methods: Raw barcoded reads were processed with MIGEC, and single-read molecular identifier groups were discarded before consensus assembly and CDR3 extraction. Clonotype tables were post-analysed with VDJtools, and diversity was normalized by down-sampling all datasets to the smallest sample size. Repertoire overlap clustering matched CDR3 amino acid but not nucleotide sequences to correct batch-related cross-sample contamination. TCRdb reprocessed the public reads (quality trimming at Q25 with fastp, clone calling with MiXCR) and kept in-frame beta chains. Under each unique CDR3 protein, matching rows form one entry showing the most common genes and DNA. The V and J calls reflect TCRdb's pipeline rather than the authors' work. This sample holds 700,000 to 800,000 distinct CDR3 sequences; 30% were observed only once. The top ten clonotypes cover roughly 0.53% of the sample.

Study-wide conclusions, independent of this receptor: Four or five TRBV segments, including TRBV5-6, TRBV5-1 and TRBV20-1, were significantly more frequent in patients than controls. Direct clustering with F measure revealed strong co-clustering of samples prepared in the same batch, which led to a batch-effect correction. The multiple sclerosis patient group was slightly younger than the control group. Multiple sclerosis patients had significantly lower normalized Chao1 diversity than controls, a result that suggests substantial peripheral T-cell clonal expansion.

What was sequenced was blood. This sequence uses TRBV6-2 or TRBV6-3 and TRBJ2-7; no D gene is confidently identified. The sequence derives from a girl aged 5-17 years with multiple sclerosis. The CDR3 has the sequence CASSYSSPEQYF. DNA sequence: TGTGCCAGCAGTTATAGCAGCCCTGAGCAGTACTTC.